Below, one TCR beta chain is given with its context. What it binds is not known. The data belong to a study of STAT5B mutations in CD4+ large granular lymphocyte leukemia. Study-wide results and limits: 25% of private leukemic clonotypes occurred rarely in other patients' non-leukemic repertoires. Patient CD4-sorted repertoires stayed more clonal than healthy ones after leukemic-clone removal. Top patient clones used TRBV06 genes more often: 8/27 versus 2/35 in controls.

Sequencing was at survey level. Sequencing was performed with immunoSEQ multiplex PCR; in TCRdb, only in-frame clones are kept and a portion is missing. Of about 33,000 clones listed, 70% to 75% are singletons. Trimming cost V 0 bases and J 6 bases, with 6 bases left between them. The CDR3 sequence is 13 residues long. CDR1 and CDR2 (germline): MNHNS, SASEGT. The chain links TRBV6-1 to TRBJ1-5; D gene unclear. The clonotype originates from a human donor in good health. Sequencing input: CD4+ T cells from blood buffy coats. The CDR3 DNA reads as TGTGCCAGCAGTGAAGCTCGCGTTCAGCCCCAGCATTTT. Translation gives CASSEARVQPQHF.